The rows below give T cell receptor beta chains drawn from one sample of a study of blood T cell repertoires in COVID-19. Method: immunoSEQ multiplex PCR; TCRdb's copy keeps in-frame clones and lacks some. This table has around 140,000 clones, approximately 70% appearing once. Sequenced sample: peripheral blood. The receptors stem from a woman aged 70-85 years with acute or convalescent COVID-19. CDR3s include the opening cysteine and the closing phenylalanine or tryptophan. D genes are given only for firm matches. The size field is filled for only some rows; it gives once, few, many or a size class.

size: once
V: TRBV27
J: TRBJ2-2
D: .
DNA: TGTGCCACCCAGCCGGGGGTTTACGGGGAGCTGTTTTTT
CDR3: CATQPGVYGELFF

size: .
V: TRBV2
J: TRBJ2-5
D: .
DNA: TGTGCCAGCTCCCGGGGTTTAGAGACCCAGTACTTC
CDR3: CASSRGLETQYF

size: .
V: TRBV29-1
J: TRBJ1-2
D: TRBD1
DNA: TGCAGCGTTGAAGACCCGGGACAGATATATGGCTACACCTTC
CDR3: CSVEDPGQIYGYTF

size: once
V: TRBV11-2
J: TRBJ1-3
D: TRBD1
DNA: TGTGCCAGCAGCTCCGGGACAGGGATAGACACCATATATTTT
CDR3: CASSSGTGIDTIYF

size: .
V: TRBV9
J: TRBJ1-6
D: .
DNA: TGTGCCAGCAGCGTAGGGGCAGGTTTCTTTCCCCCCCTCCACTTT
CDR3: CASSVGAGFFPPLHF

size: once
V: TRBV5-1
J: TRBJ2-7
D: .
DNA: TGCGCCAGCAGCTTGGCCGGACAGACCTACGAGCAGTACTTC
CDR3: CASSLAGQTYEQYF

size: .
V: TRBV7-9
J: TRBJ2-1
D: TRBD2
DNA: TGTGCCAGCAGCTTGTCTAGCGGGAGGGCCCCAAATGAGCAGTTCTTC
CDR3: CASSLSSGRAPNEQFF

size: .
V: TRBV11-2
J: TRBJ2-2
D: TRBD2
DNA: TGTGCCAGCAGCCTTCGACTAGCGGGAGTTTCCGGGGAGCTGTTTTTT
CDR3: CASSLRLAGVSGELFF

size: .
V: TRBV12-3/TRBV12-4
J: TRBJ1-1
D: .
DNA: TGTGCCTCCGGGGACAAGACGAACACTGAAGCTTTCTTT
CDR3: CASGDKTNTEAFF

size: few
V: TRBV20-1
J: TRBJ2-1
D: TRBD2
DNA: TGCAGTGCTAGTGGGACTAGAGGAGTCAATGAGCAGTTCTTC
CDR3: CSASGTRGVNEQFF

size: few
V: TRBV9
J: TRBJ2-1
D: TRBD1
DNA: TGTGCCAGCAGTGAGATAGGGGACAGCGGAGATGAGCAGTTCTTC
CDR3: CASSEIGDSGDEQFF

size: few
V: TRBV3-1/TRBV3-2
J: TRBJ2-1
D: .
DNA: TGTGCCAGCAGCCAAGTTCCCCTCTACAATGAGCAGTTCTTC
CDR3: CASSQVPLYNEQFF

size: .
V: TRBV29-1
J: TRBJ2-5
D: .
DNA: TGCAGCGTTGAGAGGAATCGAGAGACCCAGTACTTC
CDR3: CSVERNRETQYF

size: .
V: TRBV7-9
J: TRBJ1-2
D: TRBD1
DNA: TGTGCCAGCAGCTGGACAGGGGGCGCGCTCTATGGCTACACCTTC
CDR3: CASSWTGGALYGYTF

size: .
V: TRBV3-1/TRBV3-2
J: TRBJ2-3
D: TRBD1
DNA: TGTGCCAGCAGCCAGATGGCAGGGGGCGGCACAGATACGCAGTATTTT
CDR3: CASSQMAGGGTDTQYF

size: .
V: TRBV7-9
J: TRBJ1-6
D: .
DNA: TGTGCCAGCAGCTTAGATCGCGGACAGTTTAATTCACCCCTCCACTTT
CDR3: CASSLDRGQFNSPLHF

size: .
V: TRBV12-5
J: TRBJ2-2
D: .
DNA: TGTGCTAGTGGTTTGGAGCCCACCGGGGAGCTGTTTTTT
CDR3: CASGLEPTGELFF

size: .
V: TRBV12-3/TRBV12-4
J: TRBJ2-5
D: .
DNA: TGTGCCAGCAGTTTGTACAGCCAAGAGACCCAGTACTTC
CDR3: CASSLYSQETQYF

size: .
V: TRBV25-1
J: TRBJ2-5
D: .
DNA: TGTGCCAGCAGTTTTAGCCAAGAGACCCAGTACTTC
CDR3: CASSFSQETQYF

size: .
V: TRBV18
J: TRBJ2-1
D: TRBD2
DNA: TGTGCCAGCTCACCACCGGAGACTAGCCATGAGCAGTTCTTC
CDR3: CASSPPETSHEQFF

size: .
V: TRBV5-1
J: TRBJ2-5
D: TRBD2
DNA: TGCGCCAGCAGCCCACTAGCGGGAAGCCAAGAGACCCAGTACTTC
CDR3: CASSPLAGSQETQYF

size: .
V: TRBV27
J: TRBJ2-1
D: .
DNA: TGTGCCAGCAGTTCTCGACTAGACTACAATGAGCAGTTCTTC
CDR3: CASSSRLDYNEQFF

size: .
V: TRBV6-6
J: TRBJ1-2
D: .
DNA: TGTGCCAGCAGTTTGAACGAGCCAGGCCTTTATGGCTACACCTTC
CDR3: CASSLNEPGLYGYTF

size: .
V: TRBV12-5
J: TRBJ2-3
D: TRBD2
DNA: TGTGCTAGCCTCCCGGGGGGGCGATCCTCTGATTTTACGCAGTATTTT
CDR3: CASLPGGRSSDFTQYF

size: .
V: TRBV10-3
J: TRBJ2-3
D: .
DNA: TGTGCCATCAGTGAGTCGCGGCCGGAGAGCACAGATACGCAGTATTTT
CDR3: CAISESRPESTDTQYF

size: once
V: TRBV4-3
J: TRBJ1-1
D: TRBD1
DNA: TGCGCCAGCAGCCAAGAACCGGGACAGGCTGAAGCTTTCTTT
CDR3: CASSQEPGQAEAFF

size: .
V: TRBV10-1
J: TRBJ2-2
D: TRBD2
DNA: TGCGCCAGCAGTGACTCAGGACTAGCGGGAGGAAACACCGGGGAGCTGTTTTTT
CDR3: CASSDSGLAGGNTGELFF

size: .
V: TRBV5-1
J: TRBJ2-5
D: TRBD2
DNA: TGCGCCAGCAGCCTACTGACTAGCGGGGAGACCCAGTACTTC
CDR3: CASSLLTSGETQYF

size: .
V: TRBV25-1
J: TRBJ2-1
D: TRBD2
DNA: TGTGCCAGCAGGGGAGGGCCGACCGATGAGCAGTTCTTC
CDR3: CASRGGPTDEQFF

size: .
V: TRBV19
J: TRBJ2-3
D: .
DNA: TGTGCCAGTGGGTGGGGCGAGGCAGATACGCAGTATTTT
CDR3: CASGWGEADTQYF